These T cell receptor beta chains were read from a single sample in a study of T cell responses to AZD1222 COVID-19 vaccine. Sequencing used immunoSEQ multiplex PCR; TCRdb keeps in-frame clones, though not all of them. In the table there are approximately 110,000 clones, about 85% of which are singletons. The sequenced sample was peripheral blood, obtained on day 0 of AZD1222 vaccination. These TCRs come from an adult in good health. Each CDR3 is given with its conserved first and last residue. The order of the fields is clone size, V gene, J gene, D gene, CDR3 protein, CDR3 DNA. D genes are given only for firm matches. For some rows the clone size is stated as once, few or many, or as a class when expanded; others skip it.

>-|TRBV12-5|TRBJ1-5|-
CASGSGPKNQPQHF
TGTGCTAGTGGTTCCGGGCCGAAAAATCAGCCCCAGCATTTT
>-|TRBV6-6|TRBJ2-7|-
CASSYERPGGGEQYF
TGTGCCAGCAGTTACGAGAGGCCGGGTGGTGGCGAGCAGTACTTC
>-|TRBV4-2|TRBJ2-7|-
CASSQGGFASYEQYF
TGTGCCAGCAGCCAAGGAGGGTTTGCCTCCTACGAGCAGTACTTC
>-|TRBV7-2|TRBJ1-6|-
CASSLYRGGNSPLHF
TGTGCCAGCAGCTTATATCGGGGTGGTAATTCACCCCTCCACTTT
>-|TRBV30|TRBJ2-5|-
CAWSQEQETQYF
TGTGCCTGGAGTCAGGAGCAAGAGACCCAGTACTTC
>-|TRBV7-2|TRBJ1-6|-
CASSFTGGGFSYNSPLHF
TGTGCCAGCAGCTTCACAGGTGGGGGTTTCTCCTATAATTCACCCCTCCACTTT
>-|TRBV28|TRBJ1-2|-
CASSFGANYGYTF
TGTGCCAGCAGTTTCGGGGCTAACTATGGCTACACCTTC
>-|TRBV2|TRBJ1-1|-
CASSKNQFEAFF
TGTGCCAGCAGTAAGAACCAGTTTGAAGCTTTCTTT
>-|TRBV2|TRBJ2-7|-
CASRRGDRNYEQYF
TGTGCCAGCAGGCGGGGGGACAGGAACTACGAGCAGTACTTC
>-|TRBV25-1|TRBJ2-1|TRBD1
CASSEDRGNEQFF
TGTGCCAGCTCTGAAGACAGGGGCAATGAGCAGTTCTTC
>-|TRBV9|TRBJ2-3|-
CASSPSSDTQYF
TGTGCCAGCAGCCCCAGCTCAGATACGCAGTATTTT
>-|TRBV5-1|TRBJ1-2|-
CASSLTEYSTNYGYTF
TGCGCCAGCAGCTTGACGGAGTATTCTACTAACTATGGCTACACCTTC
>-|TRBV14|TRBJ2-3|-
CASSQLGAGRLWKDHTDTQYF
TGTGCCAGCAGCCAACTAGGGGCAGGGAGGCTGTGGAAGGACCACACAGATACGCAGTATTTT
>-|TRBV28|TRBJ1-2|-
CACAGSRGGPIGYTF
TGTGCCTGCGCAGGCTCCAGGGGCGGCCCCATTGGCTACACCTTC
>-|TRBV7-3|TRBJ1-2|-
CASSFASNYGYTF
TGTGCCAGCAGCTTCGCCTCTAACTATGGCTACACCTTC
>-|TRBV7-2|TRBJ2-1|-
CASSSRGGQGANEQFF
TGTGCCAGCAGCTCCCGGGGGGGACAGGGAGCCAATGAGCAGTTCTTC
>-|TRBV5-1|TRBJ1-6|-
CASSLMDSENSPLHF
TGCGCCAGCAGCTTAATGGACAGCGAGAATTCACCCCTCCACTTT
>-|TRBV10-2|TRBJ1-5|-
CASSEEVPRQPQHF
TGCGCCAGCAGTGAGGAGGTCCCCCGGCAGCCCCAGCATTTT
>-|TRBV7-9|TRBJ1-4|TRBD1
CASSLRLDRGNEKLFF
TGTGCCAGCAGCTTGAGGTTAGACAGGGGAAATGAAAAACTGTTTTTT
>-|TRBV11-3|TRBJ2-2|-
CASSLSGTGELFF
TGTGCCAGCAGCTTGAGCGGGACCGGGGAGCTGTTTTTT
>-|TRBV4-1|TRBJ2-7|-
CASSLGLSSYEQYF
TGCGCCAGCAGCCTGGGACTGAGCTCCTACGAGCAGTACTTC
>few|TRBV28|TRBJ2-7|TRBD2
CASSTSGGLGEQYF
TGTGCCAGCAGTACATCGGGGGGGCTGGGGGAGCAGTACTTC
>-|TRBV3-1/TRBV3-2|TRBJ2-1|-
CASSQAGAAGNEQFF
TGTGCCAGCAGCCAAGCAGGAGCTGCGGGCAATGAGCAGTTCTTC
>-|TRBV4-1|TRBJ1-2|-
CASSQGGGAGYGYTF
TGCGCCAGCAGCCAAGGGGGGGGCGCCGGCTATGGCTACACCTTC
>-|TRBV28|TRBJ1-2|-
CASSLGRIYGYTF
TGTGCCAGCAGTTTGGGGCGGATCTATGGCTACACCTTC
>-|TRBV5-1|TRBJ2-7|TRBD1
CASSLQGAFYEQYF
TGCGCCAGCAGTCTTCAGGGGGCCTTTTACGAGCAGTACTTC
>-|TRBV29-1|TRBJ1-2|-
CSVEQEHGYTF
TGCAGCGTTGAACAGGAGCATGGCTACACCTTC
>few|TRBV2|TRBJ1-5|-
CASRPGNQPQHF
TGTGCCAGCAGGCCTGGCAATCAGCCCCAGCATTTT
>-|TRBV28|TRBJ1-6|-
CASSLAPGGPDSPLHF
TGTGCCAGCAGTTTGGCCCCGGGGGGGCCGGATTCACCCCTCCACTTT
>few|TRBV5-8|TRBJ1-5|-
CASSSHMKSNQPQHF
TGTGCCAGCAGCTCTCACATGAAGAGCAATCAGCCCCAGCATTTT
>-|TRBV5-1|TRBJ2-1|-
CASSLGRGDEQFF
TGCGCCAGCAGCTTGGGCAGGGGGGATGAGCAGTTCTTC
>-|TRBV19|TRBJ2-3|TRBD1
CASSIGPDRGRLTDTQYF
TGTGCCAGTAGTATAGGGCCGGACAGGGGTCGACTCACAGATACGCAGTATTTT
>-|TRBV28|TRBJ2-1|-
CASSLLGAEQFF
TGTGCCAGCAGTTTATTGGGTGCTGAGCAGTTCTTC
>-|TRBV5-6|TRBJ1-5|-
CASSSLGNSNQPQHF
TGTGCCAGCAGCTCGTTGGGGAATAGCAATCAGCCCCAGCATTTT
>-|TRBV6-4|TRBJ2-3|TRBD1
CASSDSTTGPQYF
TGTGCCAGCAGTGACTCGACGACAGGGCCGCAGTATTTT
>-|TRBV18|TRBJ1-4|-
CASSPGKGREKLFF
TGTGCCAGCTCACCAGGAAAGGGGCGGGAAAAACTGTTTTTT
>-|TRBV20-1|TRBJ1-6|TRBD1
CSGQGASPLHF
TGCAGTGGACAGGGGGCTTCACCCCTCCACTTT
>-|TRBV28|TRBJ1-5|TRBD1
CASRPGGAYQPQHF
TGTGCCAGCAGACCAGGGGGGGCATATCAGCCCCAGCATTTT
>-|TRBV3-1/TRBV3-2|TRBJ2-3|TRBD1
CASSQVCRGHETDTQYF
TGTGCCAGCAGCCAAGTGTGCAGGGGGCATGAGACAGATACGCAGTATTTT
>-|TRBV4-3|TRBJ2-3|TRBD2
CASSLSGGRTDTQYF
TGCGCCAGCAGCCTCTCGGGGGGGCGCACAGATACGCAGTATTTT
>few|TRBV19|TRBJ2-6|-
CASSTYRGSGGANVLTF
TGTGCCAGTAGTACCTATCGGGGGTCTGGTGGGGCCAACGTCCTGACTTTC
>-|TRBV7-9|TRBJ1-6|-
CASSLGWGRNSPLHF
TGTGCCAGCAGCCTAGGCTGGGGGAGGAATTCACCCCTCCACTTT
>-|TRBV5-5|TRBJ1-3|-
CASSLDPGNTIYF
TGTGCCAGCAGCTTGGATCCGGGAAACACCATATATTTT
>-|TRBV7-6|TRBJ2-2|-
CASSYLGLGTGELFF
TGTGCCAGCAGCTACCTCGGGTTAGGGACCGGGGAGCTGTTTTTT
>-|TRBV6-1|TRBJ2-7|-
CASSELATYEQYF
TGTGCCAGCAGTGAACTCGCAACCTACGAGCAGTACTTC
>-|TRBV5-5|TRBJ1-1|-
CASSLFLVEDTEAFF
TGTGCCAGCAGCTTGTTTTTGGTAGAGGACACTGAAGCTTTCTTT
>-|TRBV7-9|TRBJ2-1|TRBD1
CASSPPGQANNEQFF
TGTGCCAGCAGCCCACCGGGACAGGCAAACAATGAGCAGTTCTTC
>once|TRBV11-2|TRBJ2-7|-
CASSFVTGQNEQYF
TGTGCCAGCAGCTTCGTGACAGGCCAAAACGAGCAGTACTTC
>-|TRBV7-9|TRBJ1-1|-
CASSSVVGSEAFF
TGTGCCAGCAGCTCCGTCGTAGGCTCTGAAGCTTTCTTT
>-|TRBV7-8|TRBJ1-2|-
CASSLVSGESYGYTF
TGTGCCAGCAGCTTAGTTTCGGGGGAATCCTATGGCTACACCTTC
>-|TRBV7-9|TRBJ2-7|-
CASSSPTAEQYF
TGTGCCAGCAGCTCGCCGACTGCCGAGCAGTACTTC
>once|TRBV6-2/TRBV6-3|TRBJ2-1|-
CASSYSGPLSYNEQFF
TGTGCCAGCAGTTATTCGGGGCCACTGTCTTACAATGAGCAGTTCTTC
>few|TRBV15|TRBJ1-5|TRBD1
CATSDRDSVWPQHF
TGTGCCACCAGCGACCGGGACAGCGTCTGGCCCCAGCATTTT
>once|TRBV28|TRBJ2-7|TRBD1
CASTSWSKDRVTSSYEQYF
TGTGCCAGCACTTCCTGGAGTAAGGACAGGGTTACCTCGTCCTACGAGCAGTACTTC
>-|TRBV6-5|TRBJ1-5|TRBD1
CASSWTGADQPQHF
TGTGCCAGCAGTTGGACAGGGGCGGATCAGCCCCAGCATTTT
>-|TRBV7-3|TRBJ2-5|-
CASSLNPTGETQYF
TGTGCCAGCAGCTTAAACCCTACTGGAGAGACCCAGTACTTC
>-|TRBV28|TRBJ1-4|-
CASKVRGDEKLFF
TGTGCCAGCAAAGTCCGGGGAGATGAAAAACTGTTTTTT
>-|TRBV6-1|TRBJ1-1|-
CASSEEKRAAEAFF
TGTGCCAGCAGTGAAGAGAAAAGGGCAGCTGAAGCTTTCTTT
>-|TRBV28|TRBJ2-7|-
CASSFGSTFGSAYEQYF
TGTGCCAGCAGTTTCGGCTCGACCTTTGGGTCGGCCTACGAGCAGTACTTC
>-|TRBV24-1|TRBJ1-2|TRBD1
CATSDETGTGDPGYTF
TGTGCCACCAGTGATGAGACCGGGACAGGGGACCCTGGCTACACCTTC